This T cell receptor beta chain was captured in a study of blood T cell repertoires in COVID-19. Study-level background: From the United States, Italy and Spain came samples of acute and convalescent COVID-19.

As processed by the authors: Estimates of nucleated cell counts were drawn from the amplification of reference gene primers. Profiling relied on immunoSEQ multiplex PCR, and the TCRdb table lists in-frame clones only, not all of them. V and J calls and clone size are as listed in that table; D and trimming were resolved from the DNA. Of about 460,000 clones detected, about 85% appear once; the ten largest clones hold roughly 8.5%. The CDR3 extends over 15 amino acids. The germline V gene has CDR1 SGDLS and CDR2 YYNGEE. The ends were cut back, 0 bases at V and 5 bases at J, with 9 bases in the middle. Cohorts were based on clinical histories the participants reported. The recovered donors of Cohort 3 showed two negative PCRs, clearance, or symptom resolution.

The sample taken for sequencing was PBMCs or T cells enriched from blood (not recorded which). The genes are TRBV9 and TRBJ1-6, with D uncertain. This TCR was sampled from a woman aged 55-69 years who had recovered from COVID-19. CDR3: CASSVGATDNSPLHF. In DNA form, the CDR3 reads TGTGCCAGCAGCGTAGGGGCGACGGATAATTCACCCCTCCACTTT.